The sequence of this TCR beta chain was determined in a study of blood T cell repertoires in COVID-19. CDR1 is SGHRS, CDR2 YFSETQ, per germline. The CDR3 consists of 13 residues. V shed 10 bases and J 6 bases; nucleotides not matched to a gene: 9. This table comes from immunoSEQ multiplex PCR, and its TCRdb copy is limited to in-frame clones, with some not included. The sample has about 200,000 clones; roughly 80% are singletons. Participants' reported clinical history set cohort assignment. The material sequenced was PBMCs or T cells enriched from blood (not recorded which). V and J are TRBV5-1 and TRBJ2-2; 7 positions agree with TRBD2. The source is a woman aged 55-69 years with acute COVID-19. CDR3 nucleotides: TGCGCCTGCAATGCGGGAGATGCCGGGGAGCTGTTTTTT. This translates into CACNAGDAGELFF.